Described below is a single TCR beta chain sequence and its context. What it binds is unknown. This specimen belongs to a study of T cell responses to AZD1222 COVID-19 vaccine. Broader study findings: Repertoires were sampled only after the peak T cell response.

CDR3 size: 15 residues. Looked up from germline, CDR1 is SNHLY and CDR2 is FYNNEI. Trimming removed 3 bases from V and 2 bases from J, with 11 bases in between. TCRdb keeps only in-frame clones here, not all; method: immunoSEQ multiplex PCR. The sample lists roughly 260,000 clones, over 85% seen once, with around 0.57% in the top ten. V is TRBV2 and J is TRBJ1-5; no clear D gene. Sequencing was performed on peripheral blood, taken on day 0 of AZD1222 vaccination. This clonotype was sampled from an adult in good health. The CDR3 DNA is TGTGCCAGCAGTGAGGAGCAGGTGGGCAATCAGCCCCAGCATTTT. Encoded protein: CASSEEQVGNQPQHF.